Each of the 29 T cell receptor beta chains below was sequenced from the same sample in a study of blood T cell repertoires in COVID-19 (dated by TCRdb to the early 2020s). Library construction relied on the immunoSEQ multiplex PCR assay. This immuneACCESS table, as held by TCRdb, lists in-frame sequences with V and J called but not all clones. Of the missing ones, under half trace to an unresolved V gene in checked studies; the others have no known cause. This sample gives some 180,000 clones in total; nearly 90% of them show up just once. Around 17% of the sample is held by the ten biggest clonotypes. The sequencing input was peripheral blood. The receptors originated from a man aged 50-59 years with COVID-19, enrolled during active disease.

The rearrangement links TRBV30 to TRBJ2-2; possibly TRBD1 for D (6 bases). V was shortened by 5 bases and J by 1 base, with 14 bases between the two germline ends. Germline V gene lookup returns CDR1 GTSNPN and CDR2 SVGIG (reference sequence). The CDR3 length is 15 residues. CDR3 nucleotide sequence: TGTGCCTGGGGTCACACGGACAGGAACACCGGGGAGCTGTTTTTT. This gives the protein CAWGHTDRNTGELFF.

The chain couples TRBV12-5 to TRBJ2-1; 7 bases line up with TRBD2. The CDR3 spans 15 residues. V was pared by 2 bases and J by 10 bases, with 11 bases of the junction left unmatched. The V gene's germline CDR1 is LGHNT and CDR2 FRNRAP. CDR3 sequence reads: CASGLPFAGVYEQFF. The CDR3 region has the DNA TGTGCTAGTGGTTTGCCGTTCGCGGGAGTATACGAGCAGTTCTTC.

CDR3 protein: CASSRTSGSSYNEQFF. CDR3 in DNA: TGTGCCAGTAGCCGGACTAGCGGGAGTAGCTACAATGAGCAGTTCTTC. The V and J genes are TRBV19 and TRBJ2-1; the match to TRBD2 covers 13 bases. The V and J ends lost 6 bases and 3 bases, in that order; junction bases with no gene match: 5. There are 16 residues in the CDR3. Germline assignment: CDR1 LNHDA and CDR2 SQIVND (reference sequence).

This chain links TRBV6-5 with TRBJ2-3, with unresolved D. Germline-derived CDR1 and CDR2 are MNHEY and SVGAGI. V lost 8 bases to trimming and J lost 2 bases, with 5 bases between them. This CDR3 region has 11 residues. Written as DNA, the CDR3 is TGTGCCAGCTACACCACAGATACGCAGTATTTT. This sequence encodes CASYTTDTQYF.

The chain uses TRBV24-1 and TRBJ2-1, with TRBD2 matching 7 bases. Germline V gene lookup returns CDR1 KGHDR and CDR2 SFDVKD. CDR3 length equals 18 residues. J was trimmed by 3 bases and V by 2 bases; bases with no gene match: 12. CDR3 sequence reads: CATSDSLGGRMRYNEQFF. In nucleotides, the CDR3 is TGTGCCACCAGTGATTCCCTGGGGGGGAGGATGCGCTACAATGAGCAGTTCTTC.

The V and J genes are TRBV5-1 and TRBJ2-5, with a tentative D call TRBD1 (6 bases). The CDR3 consists of 15 residues. V gave up 3 bases and J gave up 2 bases, with 14 bases separating them. Looked up from germline, CDR1 is SGHRS and CDR2 is YFSETQ. The CDR3 region is CASSSFGTPQETQYF. CDR3 bases: TGCGCCAGCAGCTCCTTCGGGACACCTCAAGAGACCCAGTACTTC.

The V and J genes are TRBV9 and TRBJ2-7; 7 bases align to TRBD2. The CDR3 extends over 16 amino acids. The V segment lost 0 bases and the J segment 6 bases; nucleotides outside the gene matches: 12. CDR1 is SGDLS and CDR2 is YYNGEE in the germline V gene. CDR3 sequence (DNA): TGTGCCAGCAGCGTAGGTGGCGGGAGCATCGGTGTCGAGCAGTACTTC. It codes for CASSVGGGSIGVEQYF.

The chain recombines TRBV19 with TRBJ2-1; TRBD2 is a possible D gene (6 bases). Germline V lookup: CDR1 LNHDA, CDR2 SQIVND (reference sequence). The CDR3 loop spans 17 amino acids. V shed 3 bases and J shed 8 bases, with 23 bases lying between them. In DNA form, the CDR3 reads TGTGCCAGTAGTATCCCCCTAGGAGCGGGTGAGGGCGATGAGCAGTTCTTC. Encoded protein: CASSIPLGAGEGDEQFF.

V and J are TRBV9 and TRBJ2-2; 10 nucleotides line up with TRBD1. CDR3 length: 16 residues. CDR1 and CDR2 (germline): SGDLS, YYNGEE. Trimming at V came to 0 bases and at J to 3 bases, leaving 2 bases not matched to a gene. CDR3 protein: CASSVAGQGYTGELFF. Written as DNA, the CDR3 is TGTGCCAGCAGCGTAGCGGGACAGGGGTACACCGGGGAGCTGTTTTTT.

The chain uses TRBV3-1 (or the pseudogene TRBV3-2) and TRBJ2-1, with D unresolved. The V and J ends lost 6 bases and 7 bases respectively, with 10 bases between them. Germline V CDR1 and CDR2: LGHDT, YNNKEL (reference sequence). This CDR3 spans 12 amino acids. The CDR3 DNA follows: TGTGCCAGCAGACACTATGGGAATGAGCAGTTCTTC. Its protein is CASRHYGNEQFF.

The rearrangement links TRBV7-3 to TRBJ2-5; TRBD1 agrees at 7 bases. The CDR3 totals 15 residues. V shed 5 bases and J 0 bases; nucleotides not matched to a gene: 6. CDR1 and CDR2 from the germline V gene are SGHTA and FQGTGA. In DNA, the CDR3 is TGTGCCAGCAGCCGGGGACAGACGAACCAAGAGACCCAGTACTTC. This codes for CASSRGQTNQETQYF.

The chain links TRBV3-1 (or the pseudogene TRBV3-2) to TRBJ1-2, with 9 nucleotides matching TRBD1. Per the germline V gene, CDR1 is LGHDT and CDR2 is YNNKEL (reference sequence). This CDR3 comprises 14 residues. V lost 7 bases and J lost 5; bases outside the gene matches: 8. CDR3 amino acids: CASTGQGRNYGYTF. The CDR3 DNA is TGTGCCAGCACCGGACAGGGGCGAAATTATGGCTACACCTTC.

The rearrangement uses TRBV19 and TRBJ1-6; TRBD1 might be the D (6 bases). Germline CDR1 and CDR2: LNHDA and SQIVND (reference sequence). The CDR3 runs to 13 residues. Trimming took 3 bases from V and 7 from J, leaving 7 bases between them. Here the CDR3 DNA reads TGTGCCAGTAGTATCCAGGGGAATTCACCCCTCCACTTT. It codes for CASSIQGNSPLHF.

The chain couples TRBV18 to TRBJ2-1; 8 bases align to TRBD2. Per germline, CDR1 KGHSH and CDR2 LQKENI. This CDR3 has 14 residues. Trimming at V came to 5 bases and at J to 3 bases, leaving 3 bases not matched to a gene. CDR3 nucleotides: TGTGCCAGCTCAGAAACTAGCGGCTACAATGAGCAGTTCTTC. Translation gives CASSETSGYNEQFF.

The chain joins TRBV7-9 to TRBJ2-1; TRBD2 matches 7 bases. Looked up from germline, CDR1 is SEHNR and CDR2 is FQNEAQ (reference sequence). The CDR3 runs 15 residues. Trimming removed 4 bases from V and 8 bases from J; junction bases left unmatched: 11. CDR3 sequence: CASSSSGVNGYEQFF. DNA of the CDR3: TGTGCCAGCAGCTCGAGCGGGGTTAATGGCTATGAGCAGTTCTTC.

V and J are TRBV5-4 and TRBJ1-4, with TRBD1 identical over 8 bases. Germline CDR1 SGHNT, CDR2 YYREEE (reference sequence). This CDR3 is built from 13 residues. V lost 4 bases, J lost 12 bases, and 8 bases stayed unmatched. The CDR3 coding sequence is TGTGCCAGCAGCCACAAGGACAGGGCTCAACTGTTTTTT. Protein sequence: CASSHKDRAQLFF.

The chain has TRBV6-5 and TRBJ1-1; D gene unclear. V was shortened by 10 bases and J by 2 bases, with 20 bases between the two germline ends. CDR3 length: 15 residues. Germline assignment: CDR1 MNHEY and CDR2 SVGAGI. CDR3 DNA sequence: TGTGCCACCACGAAGAACCCCGAGACTAACACTGAAGCTTTCTTT. This gives the protein CATTKNPETNTEAFF.

This chain connects TRBV7-6 to TRBJ1-5; D possibly corresponds to TRBD1 (5 bases). From germline, CDR1 is SGHVS and CDR2 FNYEAQ. Trimming left V 5 bases short and J 5 bases short, with 10 bases between. The CDR3 has 13 residues. The DNA for the CDR3 is TGTGCCAGCAGCCCGGACACGCATCAGCCCCAGCATTTT. This codes for CASSPDTHQPQHF. The whole variable domain, remainder taken from reference TRBV7-6 and TRBJ1-5, is GAGVSQSPRYKVTKRGQDVALRCDPISGHVSLYWYRQALGQGPEFLTYFNYEAQQDKSGLPNDRFSAERPEGSISTLTIQRTEQRDSAMYRCASSPDTHQPQHFGDGTRLSIL.

This chain links TRBV25-1 with TRBJ2-7, with 7 bases identical to TRBD1. The germline gives CDR1 MGHDK, CDR2 SYGVNS. The CDR3 sequence is 13 residues long. The trim removed 6 bases at V and 7 bases at J, leaving 9 bases unmatched. CDR3 coding DNA: TGTGCCAGCAGACCCGGGACAGCCTTGGAGCAGTACTTC. It specifies CASRPGTALEQYF.

This rearrangement joins TRBV2 to TRBJ2-1; weak D call: TRBD2 (5 bases). The V end was cut by 7 bases, the J end by 0 bases, with 10 bases between. CDR3 length: 14 residues. Germline assignment: CDR1 SNHLY and CDR2 FYNNEI. The CDR3 reads CASITGSSYNEQFF. Written as DNA, the CDR3 is TGTGCCAGCATTACGGGGAGCTCCTACAATGAGCAGTTCTTC.

The chain has TRBV6-6 and TRBJ2-7, with D possibly matching TRBD2 (6 bases). The CDR3 is 15 amino acids. V lost 8 bases to trimming and J lost 3 bases, with 20 bases between them. Germline CDR1 is MNHNY and CDR2 is SVGAGI (reference sequence). CDR3: CASRVGGGPDYEQYF. The CDR3 coding sequence is TGTGCCAGCCGGGTCGGGGGAGGACCAGACTACGAGCAGTACTTC.

At least ten counts were recorded for this clone. The CDR3 region has the DNA TGCGCCAGCAGCCCCCGACTAGCGGGGGAGACCAGTTCTGGGGCCAACGTCCTGACTTTC. This codes for CASSPRLAGETSSGANVLTF. The V and J genes are TRBV4-3 and TRBJ2-6, with TRBD2 matching 12 bases. Germline V gene data show CDR1 as LGHNA and CDR2 as YSLEER. The CDR3 has 20 amino acids. Losses at the gene ends were 4 bases for V and 1 base for J; bases not matched to a gene: 11.

The rearrangement links TRBV6-5 to TRBJ2-7, with 7 bases identical to TRBD2. Losses at the gene ends were 0 bases for V and 2 bases for J; bases not matched to a gene: 4. The length of the CDR3 is 15 residues. Germline V lookup: CDR1 MNHEY, CDR2 SVGAGI. The CDR3 bases are TGTGCCAGCAGTTACTCGCGGGGGACTCCCTACGAGCAGTACTTC. This translates into CASSYSRGTPYEQYF.

J is TRBJ2-7 and V is TRBV6-2 or TRBV6-3, with D perhaps matching TRBD1 (6 bases). Germline values: CDR1 MNHEY, CDR2 SVGEGT. CDR3 length equals 12 residues. V was shortened by 6 bases and J by 4 bases, with 10 bases between the two germline ends. The CDR3 DNA sequence: TGTGCCAGCAGCCGGACAGCATACGAGCAGTACTTC. As protein: CASSRTAYEQYF.

The chain is built from TRBV5-1 and TRBJ2-5; D possibly corresponds to TRBD2 (6 bases). This CDR3 spans 14 amino acids. Germline loops: CDR1 SGHRS, CDR2 YFSETQ. The germline V and J ends were trimmed by 0 bases and 5 bases, with 11 bases remaining between them. The CDR3 is CASSLEGGEETQYF. The CDR3 DNA is TGCGCCAGCAGCTTGGAAGGAGGGGAGGAGACCCAGTACTTC. Full variable domain (missing parts from reference TRBV5-1 and TRBJ2-5): KAGVTQTPRYLIKTRGQQVTLSCSPISGHRSVSWYQQTPGQGLQFLFEYFSETQRNKGNFPGRFSGRQFSNSRSEMNVSTLELGDSALYLCASSLEGGEETQYFGPGTRLLVL.

The chain recombines TRBV6-5 with TRBJ2-5, with TRBD1 matching 7 bases. This CDR3 has 14 amino acids. CDR1 and CDR2 (germline): MNHEY, SVGAGI. Germline trimming cut 6 bases from V and 2 bases from J; bases unmatched to any gene: 6. CDR3 region: CASRHQDRQETQYF. The DNA of the CDR3 is TGTGCCAGCAGACACCAGGACAGGCAAGAGACCCAGTACTTC.

This clone was recorded only once. This chain uses TRBV28 with TRBJ2-4; D possibly corresponds to TRBD1 (5 bases). Germline loops: CDR1 MDHEN, CDR2 SYDVKM. The CDR3 sequence is 15 residues long. With 3 bases removed from V and 6 bases from J, the gap between germline ends came to 15 bases. The CDR3 nucleotides read TGTGCCAGCAGTTTCCCCCCAGCAGACAGAAACATTCAGTACTTC. It specifies CASSFPPADRNIQYF.

The CDR3 sequence: CASSLILLAGSNEQFF. In DNA form, the CDR3 reads TGTGCCAGCAGCTTAATCTTACTAGCGGGGTCCAATGAGCAGTTCTTC. This chain links TRBV7-2 with TRBJ2-1; TRBD2 agrees at 10 bases. This CDR3 has 16 amino acids. V was pared by 2 bases and J by 6 bases, with 7 bases of the junction left unmatched. Germline CDR1 SGHTA, CDR2 FQGNSA.

The rearrangement links TRBV9 to TRBJ2-5, with TRBD2 matching 10 bases. Trimming at V came to 2 bases and at J to 5 bases, leaving 9 bases not matched to a gene. The CDR3 has 16 residues. The V gene's germline CDR1 is SGDLS and CDR2 YYNGEE. This chain's CDR3 is CASSVGAGGPGETQYF. The CDR3 DNA reads as TGTGCCAGCAGCGTCGGAGCGGGAGGGCCAGGGGAGACCCAGTACTTC.